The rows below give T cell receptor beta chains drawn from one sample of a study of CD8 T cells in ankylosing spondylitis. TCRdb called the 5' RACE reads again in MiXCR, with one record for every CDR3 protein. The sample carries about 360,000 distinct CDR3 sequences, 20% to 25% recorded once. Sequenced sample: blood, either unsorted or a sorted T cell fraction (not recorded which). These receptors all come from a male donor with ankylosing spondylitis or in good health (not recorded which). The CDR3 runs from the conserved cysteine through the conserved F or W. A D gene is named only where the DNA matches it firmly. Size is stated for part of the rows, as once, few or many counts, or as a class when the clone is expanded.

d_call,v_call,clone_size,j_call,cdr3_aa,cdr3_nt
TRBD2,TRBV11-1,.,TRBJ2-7,CASSTSWGLAGGPYEQYF,TGTGCCAGCAGCACCTCGTGGGGACTAGCGGGGGGGCCGTACGAGCAGTACTTC
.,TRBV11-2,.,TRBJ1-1,CASSPQEGGTEAFF,TGTGCCAGCAGCCCCCAAGAGGGAGGCACTGAAGCTTTCTTT
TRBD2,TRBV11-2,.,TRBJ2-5,CASSLGVGGLAGPDQETQYF,TGTGCCAGCAGCTTAGGGGTTGGTGGGCTAGCGGGCCCGGACCAAGAGACCCAGTACTTC
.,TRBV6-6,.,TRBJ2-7,CASENPTSYEQYF,TGTGCCAGCGAGAATCCCACCTCCTACGAGCAGTACTTC
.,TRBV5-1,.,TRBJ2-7,CASSLGDNSYEQYF,TGCGCCAGCAGCTTGGGTGACAACTCCTACGAGCAGTACTTC
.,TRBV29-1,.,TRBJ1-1,CSVDIQGLNTEAFF,TGCAGCGTCGATATACAGGGCCTCAACACTGAAGCTTTCTTT
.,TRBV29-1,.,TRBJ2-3,CSVGRATDTQYF,TGCAGCGTCGGACGGGCCACAGATACGCAGTATTTT
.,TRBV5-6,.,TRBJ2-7,CASSPPLNNHEQYF,TGTGCCAGCAGCCCCCCACTGAATAACCACGAGCAGTACTTC
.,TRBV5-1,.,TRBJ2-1,CASSPKTASIYNEQFF,TGCGCCAGCAGCCCTAAGACAGCCTCGATCTACAATGAGCAGTTCTTC
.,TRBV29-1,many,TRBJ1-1,CSVEPWALAEAFF,TGCAGCGTTGAACCTTGGGCCCTGGCTGAAGCTTTCTTT
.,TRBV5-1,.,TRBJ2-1,CASSSSTHNEQFF,TGCGCCAGCAGCTCTTCTACCCACAATGAGCAGTTCTTC
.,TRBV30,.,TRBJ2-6,CAWSIGAGANVLTF,TGTGCCTGGAGTATCGGGGCTGGGGCCAACGTCCTGACTTTC
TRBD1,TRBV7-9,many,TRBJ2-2,CASSLARTGTGAGELFF,TGTGCCAGCAGCTTAGCCCGCACCGGGACAGGGGCCGGGGAGCTGTTTTTT
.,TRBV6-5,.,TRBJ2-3,CASSYFDTQYF,TGTGCCAGCAGTTACTTCGATACGCAGTATTTT
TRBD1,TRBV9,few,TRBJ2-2,CASSPSSRGQEIHTSTGELFF,TGTGCCAGCAGCCCCTCCTCAAGGGGACAGGAGATCCACACCAGCACCGGGGAGCTGTTTTTT
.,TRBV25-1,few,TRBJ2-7,CASSEMSGQYF,TGTGCCAGCAGTGAAATGAGCGGGCAGTACTTC
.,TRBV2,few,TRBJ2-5,CASSVGGALSEETQYF,TGTGCCAGCAGTGTCGGGGGCGCGCTTTCCGAAGAGACCCAGTACTTC
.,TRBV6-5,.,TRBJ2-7,CASSSPLREQYF,TGTGCCAGCAGCTCCCCGCTCCGCGAGCAGTACTTC
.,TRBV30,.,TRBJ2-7,CAWSAGGGYEQYF,TGTGCCTGGAGTGCTGGGGGTGGCTACGAGCAGTACTTC
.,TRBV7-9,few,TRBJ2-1,CASSTGTVGNEQFF,TGTGCCAGCAGCACCGGGACGGTGGGCAATGAGCAGTTCTTC
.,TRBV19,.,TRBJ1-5,CASSIWVGQPQHF,TGTGCCAGTAGTATCTGGGTGGGACAGCCCCAGCATTTT
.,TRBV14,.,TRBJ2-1,CASSQGGTARRFYNEQFF,TGTGCCAGCAGCCAAGGGGGGACTGCACGTCGGTTCTACAATGAGCAGTTCTTC
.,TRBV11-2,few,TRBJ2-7,CASSNMREQYF,TGTGCCAGCAGCAATATGCGCGAGCAGTACTTC
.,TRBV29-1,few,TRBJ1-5,CSAGMGTNQPQHF,TGCAGCGCTGGGATGGGGACCAATCAGCCCCAGCATTTT
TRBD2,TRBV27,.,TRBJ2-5,CASREGLAHQETQYF,TGTGCCAGCAGGGAGGGACTAGCGCATCAAGAGACCCAGTACTTC
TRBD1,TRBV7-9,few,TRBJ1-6,CASSPGQDNSPLHF,TGTGCCAGCAGCCCCGGACAGGATAATTCACCCCTCCACTTT
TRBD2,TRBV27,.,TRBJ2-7,CASSLAGGTPYEQYF,TGTGCCAGCAGTTTAGCGGGGGGGACCCCCTACGAGCAGTACTTC
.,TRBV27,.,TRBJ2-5,CASSFLGDQETQYF,TGTGCCAGCAGTTTCCTGGGAGACCAAGAGACCCAGTACTTC
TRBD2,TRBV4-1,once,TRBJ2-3,CASSQVGGGTDTQYF,TGCGCCAGCAGCCAAGTGGGGGGGGGCACAGATACGCAGTATTTT
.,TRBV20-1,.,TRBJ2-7,CSARDLGVSFYEQYF,TGCAGTGCTAGAGATCTTGGGGTCAGTTTCTACGAGCAGTACTTC
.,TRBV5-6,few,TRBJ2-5,CASSLVFPQETQYF,TGTGCCAGCAGCTTGGTATTCCCCCAAGAGACCCAGTACTTC
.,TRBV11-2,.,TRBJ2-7,CASSPPYGGGEQYF,TGTGCCAGCAGCCCCCCATATGGAGGCGGCGAGCAGTACTTC
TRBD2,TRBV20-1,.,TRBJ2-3,CSARASGVGTDTQYF,TGCAGTGCCCGGGCTAGCGGGGTGGGCACAGATACGCAGTATTTT
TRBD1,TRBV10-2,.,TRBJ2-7,CASSESPGGRNEQYF,TGCGCCAGCAGTGAGTCGCCAGGGGGAAGAAACGAGCAGTACTTC
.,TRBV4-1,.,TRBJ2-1,CASSQDGEQFF,TGCGCCAGCAGCCAGGACGGAGAGCAGTTCTTC
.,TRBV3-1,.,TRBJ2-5,CASSQSFAGAQQETQYF,TGTGCCAGCAGCCAATCTTTCGCGGGTGCCCAACAAGAGACCCAGTACTTC
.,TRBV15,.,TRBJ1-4,CATSRAGGANEKLFF,TGTGCCACCAGCAGAGCCGGGGGAGCGAATGAAAAACTGTTTTTT
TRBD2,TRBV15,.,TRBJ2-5,CATSRVGGGNQETQYF,TGTGCCACCAGCAGAGTGGGCGGGGGGAACCAAGAGACCCAGTACTTC
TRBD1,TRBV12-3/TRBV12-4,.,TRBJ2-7,CASSSWDREEQYF,TGTGCCAGCAGTTCATGGGACAGGGAAGAGCAGTACTTC
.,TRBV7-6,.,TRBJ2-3,CASSLSDGHTQYF,TGTGCCAGCAGCCTTTCGGACGGCCATACGCAGTATTTT
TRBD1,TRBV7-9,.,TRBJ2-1,CASSMRQGVINEQFF,TGTGCCAGCAGCATGAGACAGGGAGTGATCAATGAGCAGTTCTTC
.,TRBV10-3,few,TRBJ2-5,CAARTEGLETQYF,TGTGCCGCCAGGACAGAGGGGTTGGAGACCCAGTACTTC